This T cell receptor (beta chain) was recorded in a study of blood T cells in healthy people across ages. Next came a second PCR, run for roughly 7 to 12 cycles, which used a sample-barcoded 5' primer along with a J-beta primer mix. From the 5' RACE reads, TCRdb called clonotypes with MiXCR, one entry per CDR3 protein. This table has 1.5 million to 2 million distinct CDR3 sequences, 28% appearing once. Study observations and caveats: Unsorted PBMCs ruled out conclusive naive versus antigen-experienced comparison. Long-lived donors exceeded aged donors in naive CD4+ cells and diversity.

To note about this clonotype: Its target is not known.

Every sample yielded at least 6.5 million isolated PBMCs. Germline CDR1 MNHEY, CDR2 SMNVEV (reference sequence). Trimming removed 6 bases at V and 4 bases at J, with 7 bases between. The CDR3 runs to 12 residues. This clonotype was sampled from a woman aged 25-40 years in good health. This chain links TRBV27 with TRBJ2-4; D is perhaps TRBD1 (6 bases). Material for sequencing was blood. CDR3 bases: TGTGCCAGCAGAGGACAGAAAAACATTCAGTACTTC. It is translated as CASRGQKNIQYF.